The T cell receptor beta chain under discussion was sequenced for a study of CD8+CD57+ T cells in acquired aplastic anemia. CDR3 and TCR beta VDJ profiling relied on a genomic DNA template. From the reads, TCRdb called clonotypes with MiXCR, one entry per CDR3 protein. The sample yields about 220,000 distinct CDR3 sequences, almost 35% seen once. There are 15 residues in the CDR3. The germline V and J ends were trimmed by 5 bases and 5 bases, with 16 bases remaining between them. CDR1 is SEHNR, CDR2 FQNEAQ, per germline (reference sequence). The V and J genes are TRBV7-9 and TRBJ1-5; D possibly corresponds to TRBD1 (6 bases). The TCR comes from a human donor in good health, serving as a control. The material sequenced was sorted CD4+, CD8+, or CD8+CD57+ T cells (not recorded which) from PBMCs. This CDR3 is CASSPTGTMDQPQHF. The CDR3 DNA is TGTGCCAGCAGCCCCACAGGGACGATGGATCAGCCCCAGCATTTT.